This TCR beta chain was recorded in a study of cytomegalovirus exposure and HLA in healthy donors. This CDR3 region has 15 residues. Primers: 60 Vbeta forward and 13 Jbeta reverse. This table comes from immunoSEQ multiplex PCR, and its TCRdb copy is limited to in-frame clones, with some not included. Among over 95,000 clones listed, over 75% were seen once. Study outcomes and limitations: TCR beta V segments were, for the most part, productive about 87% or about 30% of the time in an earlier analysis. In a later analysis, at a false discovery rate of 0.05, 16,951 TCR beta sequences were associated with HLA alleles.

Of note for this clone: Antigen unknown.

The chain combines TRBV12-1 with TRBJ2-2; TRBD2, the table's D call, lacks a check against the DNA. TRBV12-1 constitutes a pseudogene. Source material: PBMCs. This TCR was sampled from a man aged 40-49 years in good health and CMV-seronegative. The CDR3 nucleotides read TGTGCCAGCAACAGACTAGTTGGGAACACCGGGGAGCTGTTTTTT. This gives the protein CASNRLVGNTGELFF.